Below, 12 T cell receptor beta chains from the same sample are listed, as sequenced in a study of cytomegalovirus exposure and HLA in healthy donors. A multiplex PCR was run with 60 Vbeta primers and 13 Jbeta primers. Sequenced by immunoSEQ multiplex PCR; TCRdb stores in-frame clones only, minus some. Its listing shows some 84,000 clones. The material sequenced was PBMCs. These receptors originate from a man aged 50 to 60 in good health and CMV-seronegative.

V and J are TRBV27 and TRBJ2-7, with 12 bases matching TRBD1. The CDR3 extends over 15 amino acids. Trimming removed 7 bases from V and 6 bases from J; junction bases left unmatched: 10. Germline V lookup: CDR1 MNHEY, CDR2 SMNVEV (reference sequence). The CDR3 loop is CASNPGQGADPEQYF. The CDR3 coding sequence is TGTGCCAGCAACCCGGGACAGGGGGCCGATCCCGAGCAGTACTTC.

The chain uses TRBV6-5 and TRBJ1-2; 7 bases fit TRBD1. Germline lookup yields CDR1 MNHEY and CDR2 SVGAGI. V lost 2 bases to trimming and J lost 4 bases; unmatched junction nucleotides: 7. There are 15 residues in the CDR3. CDR3 protein: CASSYRDSLPYGYTF. In nucleotides, the CDR3 is TGTGCCAGCAGTTACCGGGACAGTCTCCCCTATGGCTACACCTTC.

V usage is TRBV27 and J usage is TRBJ1-6; 7 bases match TRBD1. The CDR3 is 14 residues long. V gave up 6 bases and J gave up 4 bases; unmatched junction bases: 3. CDR1 and CDR2 (germline): MNHEY, SMNVEV (reference sequence). CDR3 protein: CASSRGQYNSPLHF. Written as DNA, the CDR3 is TGTGCCAGCAGCCGGGGACAGTATAATTCACCCCTCCACTTT.

This rearrangement joins TRBV18 to TRBJ1-5, with D perhaps matching TRBD1 (5 bases). Trimming took 3 bases from V and 11 from J, leaving 11 bases between them. CDR3 length equals 12 residues. Germline V gene lookup returns CDR1 KGHSH and CDR2 LQKENI. CDR3 sequence reads: CASSPGRFSQHF. The CDR3 region has the DNA TGTGCCAGCTCACCGGGGCGGTTTTCCCAGCATTTT.

V gene TRBV9 combines with J gene TRBJ2-1, with 8 bases matching TRBD1. Losses at the gene ends were 0 bases for V and 9 bases for J; bases not matched to a gene: 8. Germline CDR1 SGDLS, CDR2 YYNGEE. The CDR3 extends over 15 amino acids. The CDR3 region is CASSVAPGQGGEQFF. The DNA for the CDR3 is TGTGCCAGCAGCGTAGCCCCAGGACAGGGAGGTGAGCAGTTCTTC. The variable domain in full, with the rest retrieved from reference TRBV9 and TRBJ2-1, is DSGVTQTPKHLITATGQRVTLRCSPRSGDLSVYWYQQSLDQGLQFLIQYYNGEERAKGNILERFSAQQFPDLHSELNLSSLELGDSALYFCASSVAPGQGGEQFFGPGTRLTVL.

CDR3 bases: TGCGCCAGCAGTGGGGACAGCGCGGGTGAGCAGTTCTTC. It yields the protein CASSGDSAGEQFF. The V and J genes are TRBV10-1 and TRBJ2-1, with 7 bases that match TRBD1. Germline loops: CDR1 WNHNN, CDR2 SYGVQD (reference sequence). V shed 4 bases, J shed 9 bases, and the junction held 6 bases outside the gene matches. The CDR3 loop spans 13 amino acids.

J is TRBJ2-7 and V is TRBV9, with 8 bases matching TRBD1. The CDR3 has 15 amino acids. With V trimmed by 3 bases and J by 4 bases, 9 bases remained unmatched. Germline V gene lookup returns CDR1 SGDLS and CDR2 YYNGEE. In DNA, the CDR3 is TGTGCCAGCAGCGCAGGTGAGGACAGGGTGTACGAGCAGTACTTC. Its translation is CASSAGEDRVYEQYF.

The chain couples TRBV18 to TRBJ2-7; 7 bases agree with TRBD1. CDR1 and CDR2 from the germline V gene are KGHSH and LQKENI. This CDR3 comprises 13 residues. The ends lost 8 bases at V and 3 bases at J; junction bases unmatched: 7. The CDR3 region has the DNA TGTGCCAGCGCTTGGGACAGCAACTACGAGCAGTACTTC. Its translation: CASAWDSNYEQYF.

V gene TRBV2 combines with J gene TRBJ2-7; TRBD1 agrees at 8 bases. J lost 0 bases, V lost 1 base, and 5 bases had no gene match. CDR1 and CDR2 from the germline V gene are SNHLY and FYNNEI. The CDR3 loop spans 16 amino acids. The chain's CDR3 is CASSEGLGQASYEQYF. CDR3 DNA sequence: TGTGCCAGCAGTGAAGGATTGGGACAGGCCTCCTACGAGCAGTACTTC. Full variable domain (rest looked up from reference TRBV2 and TRBJ2-7): EPEVTQTPSHQVTQMGQEVILRCVPISNHLYFYWYRQILGQKVEFLVSFYNNEISEKSEIFDDQFSVERPDGSNFTLKIRSTKLEDSAMYFCASSEGLGQASYEQYFGPGTRLTVT.

V and J are TRBV28 and TRBJ1-2; D ambiguous. CDR3 length: 12 residues. Trimming shortened V by 0 bases and J by 7 bases, and 6 bases separated the two germline ends. In germline, CDR1 is MDHEN, CDR2 SYDVKM. The CDR3 nucleotides are TGTGCCAGCAGTTTATGGGCGGTTGGCTACACCTTC. It yields the protein CASSLWAVGYTF.

This chain connects TRBV7-9 to TRBJ2-5; TRBD2 matches at 8 bases. V was pared by 2 bases and J by 5 bases, with 7 bases of the junction left unmatched. This CDR3 comprises 15 residues. Germline lookup yields CDR1 SEHNR and CDR2 FQNEAQ (reference sequence). CDR3 bases: TGTGCCAGCAGCTTACTAAGCGGGGGTGGCGAGACCCAGTACTTC. Translated: CASSLLSGGGETQYF.

The DNA of the CDR3 is TGTGCCAGCAGCCCACGGGCAGCGGGGGGGCAGGGTGAGCAGTTCTTC. Its translation is CASSPRAAGGQGEQFF. This chain joins TRBV7-9 and TRBJ2-1; 10 bases match TRBD2. The CDR3 spans 16 residues. J lost 9 bases, V lost 5 bases, and 13 bases had no gene match. Germline-derived CDR1 and CDR2 are SEHNR and FQNEAQ (reference sequence).